This record concerns one TCR beta chain sequence. The antigen is not known. Random-hexamer reverse transcription was applied to 0.5 to 1 ug RNA. TCRdb re-derived calls from the immunoSEQ multiplex PCR reads in MiXCR, one entry per CDR3 protein. Of 180,000 or so distinct CDR3 sequences in the sample, almost 96% were seen once. From blood CD8+ and CD4+ T cells, the TCR beta chain was sequenced. This record belongs to a study of CD8 T cells in Susac syndrome. Regarding the study as a whole: Regarding the TCR sequencing and HLA analysis, the study admitted that a relatively small number of individuals were involved.

This sequence was found in a human donor with multiple sclerosis. The sample was CD4+ T cells from PBMCs.

The CDR3 loop is CAWSRGGNQETQYF. In DNA, the CDR3 is TGTGCCTGGAGTAGGGGAGGGAACCAAGAGACCCAGTACTTC. The rearrangement links TRBV30 to TRBJ2-5; 7 bases map to TRBD2. This CDR3 is 14 amino acids long. The germline CDR1 and CDR2 sequences are GTSNPN and SVGIG (reference sequence). V shed 2 bases, J shed 0 bases, and the junction held 3 bases outside the gene matches.